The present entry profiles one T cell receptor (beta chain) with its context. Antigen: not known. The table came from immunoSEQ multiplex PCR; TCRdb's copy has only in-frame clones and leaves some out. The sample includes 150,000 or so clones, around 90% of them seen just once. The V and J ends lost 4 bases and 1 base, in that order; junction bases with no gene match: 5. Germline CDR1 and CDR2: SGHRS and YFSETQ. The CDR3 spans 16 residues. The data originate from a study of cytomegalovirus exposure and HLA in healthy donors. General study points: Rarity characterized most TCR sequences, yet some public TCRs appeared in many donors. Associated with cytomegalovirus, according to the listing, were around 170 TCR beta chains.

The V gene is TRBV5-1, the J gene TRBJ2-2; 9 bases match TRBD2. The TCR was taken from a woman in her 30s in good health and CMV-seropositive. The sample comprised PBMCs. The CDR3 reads CASSSRLAENTGELFF. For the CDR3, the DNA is TGCGCCAGCAGCAGTAGACTAGCGGAGAACACCGGGGAGCTGTTTTTT.